Below, 23 T cell receptor beta chains from the same sample are listed, as sequenced in a study of blood T cell repertoires in COVID-19. Repertoires were generated with immunoSEQ multiplex PCR, while TCRdb's copy carries only in-frame clones and drops some. The table lists roughly 180,000 clones, roughly 79% of them singletons, with approximately 10% in the top ten. Sample: peripheral blood. Receptors originate from a middle-aged woman with COVID-19, enrolled during active disease.

V usage is TRBV4-1 and J usage is TRBJ1-5, with a weak D call TRBD1 (6 bases). Germline CDR1 reads MGHRA; CDR2 reads YSYEKL. The CDR3 totals 15 residues. V lost 1 base and J 0 bases, leaving 7 bases between the germline ends. CDR3 in amino acids: CASSQGQASNQPQHF. The CDR3 nucleotides read TGCGCCAGCAGCCAAGGACAGGCTAGCAATCAGCCCCAGCATTTT.

The chain is built from TRBV15 and TRBJ2-4; D might be TRBD1 (6 bases). CDR1 and CDR2 from the germline V gene are LNHNV and YYDKDF (reference sequence). V gave up 1 base and J gave up 0 bases, with 10 bases separating them. This CDR3 has 16 residues. DNA of the CDR3: TGTGCCACCAGCAGAGGGACAGCTCTAGCCAAAAACATTCAGTACTTC. Its translation: CATSRGTALAKNIQYF.

The chain combines TRBV15 with TRBJ1-1; D ambiguous. V lost 1 base and J lost 9, with 9 bases in between. This CDR3 has 12 amino acids. Germline V gene sequence: CDR1 LNHNV, CDR2 YYDKDF (reference sequence). CDR3 DNA sequence: TGTGCCACCAGCAGAGGGGAGCAGAAAGCTTTCTTT. It translates to CATSRGEQKAFF.

A few counts support this clone. The sample holds other DNA sequences that translate to the same CDR3. The rearrangement uses TRBV28 and TRBJ2-1; D uncertain. The CDR3 has 11 residues. Germline V gene lookup returns CDR1 MDHEN and CDR2 SYDVKM. Trimming left V 5 bases short and J 4 bases short, with 3 bases between. CDR3 amino acids: CASSLYNEQFF. CDR3 bases: TGTGCCAGCAGTCTGTACAATGAGCAGTTCTTC.

The rearrangement joins TRBV9 to TRBJ1-6, with D possibly being TRBD1 (6 bases). Germline V CDR1 and CDR2: SGDLS, YYNGEE. The CDR3 is 15 residues long. V lost 5 bases and J 7 bases, leaving 16 bases between the germline ends. The CDR3 is CASSRTGQWNSPLHF. The CDR3 nucleotides are TGTGCCAGCAGTAGAACAGGGCAGTGGAATTCACCCCTCCACTTT.

CDR3 nucleotides: TGTGCCAGCAGCAGCAGCAGGGTCGCAGATACGCAGTATTTT. This encodes CASSSSRVADTQYF. The chain carries TRBV7-6 and TRBJ2-3, with D possibly matching TRBD1 (5 bases). The CDR3 is 14 residues long. The V end lost 5 bases, the J end lost 4 bases, and 13 bases lay between the germline ends. CDR1 is SGHVS, CDR2 FNYEAQ, per germline.

This clone appeared a few times. This chain joins TRBV18 and TRBJ2-2; no clear D gene. The CDR3 runs to 16 residues. In germline, CDR1 is KGHSH, CDR2 LQKENI. V was clipped by 3 bases and J by 0 bases, with 11 bases between them. CDR3 in amino acids: CASSPTQHPNTGELFF. Here the CDR3 DNA reads TGTGCCAGCTCACCGACTCAACACCCGAACACCGGGGAGCTGTTTTTT.

CDR3 DNA: TGTGCCAGCAGCCATGATCAGGGGTTGAACACCGGGGAGCTGTTTTTT. Its translation is CASSHDQGLNTGELFF. The gene calls are TRBV7-8 and TRBJ2-2; D possibly corresponds to TRBD1 (6 bases). Germline CDR1 and CDR2: SGHVS and FQNEAQ. Trimming took off 5 bases at V and 1 base at J, with 14 bases between the two ends. This CDR3 spans 16 amino acids.

J is TRBJ2-7 and V is TRBV15, with unresolved D. CDR1 LNHNV and CDR2 YYDKDF come from the germline V gene (reference sequence). With 3 bases removed from V and 7 bases from J, the gap between germline ends came to 13 bases. The CDR3 consists of 13 residues. The CDR3 loop reads CATSRAIPGEQYV. The CDR3 DNA reads TGTGCCACCAGCAGGGCTATTCCGGGTGAGCAGTACGTC.

The V call is TRBV5-4, the J call TRBJ2-3, with TRBD1 matching over 7 bases. V trimming: 4 bases; J trimming: 1 base; junction bases outside the gene matches: 9. The germline CDR1 and CDR2 sequences are SGHNT and YYREEE (reference sequence). The CDR3 loop spans 16 amino acids. CDR3: CASSTGDKGGTDTQYF. CDR3 nucleotide sequence: TGTGCCAGCAGCACAGGGGACAAGGGAGGCACAGATACGCAGTATTTT.

V is TRBV7-8 and J is TRBJ2-3; 7 bases align to TRBD2. V gave up 5 bases and J gave up 2 bases; unmatched junction bases: 4. The CDR3 spans 14 residues. Germline CDR1 reads SGHVS; CDR2 reads FQNEAQ. CDR3 loop: CASSPRDYTDTQYF. Here the CDR3 DNA reads TGTGCCAGCAGCCCTAGGGACTACACAGATACGCAGTATTTT.

This chain connects TRBV2 to TRBJ2-3; TRBD2 aligns across 13 bases. The junction had 1 base not matched to a gene; V was cut back by 1 base and J by 6 bases. The CDR3 consists of 15 residues. Germline-derived CDR1 and CDR2 are SNHLY and FYNNEI. The CDR3 DNA follows: TGTGCCAGCAGTGAAGGGGGACTAGCGGGGGATACGCAGTATTTT. Translated, it gives CASSEGGLAGDTQYF.

The chain employs TRBV3-1 (or the pseudogene TRBV3-2) and TRBJ2-2; TRBD2 agrees at 13 bases. Germline-derived CDR1 and CDR2 are LGHDT and YNNKEL (reference sequence). V trimming: 2 bases; J trimming: 6 bases; junction bases outside the gene matches: 6. The CDR3 has 17 amino acids. CDR3 loop: CASSQTSGRAYPGELFF. In nucleotides, the CDR3 is TGTGCCAGCAGCCAAACTAGCGGGAGGGCCTACCCCGGGGAGCTGTTTTTT.

The rearrangement links TRBV5-4 to TRBJ1-1; 8 nucleotides match TRBD1. CDR1 and CDR2 (germline): SGHNT, YYREEE (reference sequence). The V and J ends lost 1 base and 2 bases, in that order; junction bases with no gene match: 13. This CDR3 region has 18 residues. The CDR3 region has the DNA TGTGCCAGCAGCTTGAACCCCTTGGGGACAGGCCAAAACACTGAAGCTTTCTTT. Amino acids: CASSLNPLGTGQNTEAFF.

This rearrangement joins TRBV19 to TRBJ2-7; D possibly corresponds to TRBD2 (5 bases). CDR1 and CDR2 from the germline V gene are LNHDA and SQIVND (reference sequence). The CDR3 runs 11 residues. V gave up 7 bases and J gave up 6 bases, with 10 bases separating them. The CDR3 region is CASISRGEQYF. CDR3 nucleotide sequence: TGTGCCAGTATATCCCGGGGCGAGCAGTACTTC.

The chain couples TRBV5-5 to TRBJ2-7; maybe TRBD2 (6 bases). Trimming left V 0 bases short and J 7 bases short, with 17 bases between. Germline lookup yields CDR1 SGHKS and CDR2 YYEKEE (reference sequence). The CDR3 runs to 15 residues. The CDR3 is CASSLEAGRLGEQYF. The CDR3 DNA follows: TGTGCCAGCAGCTTGGAGGCGGGGAGGTTAGGGGAGCAGTACTTC. The full variable domain, in which reference TRBV5-5 and TRBJ2-7 provide the parts outside the CDR3, is DAGVTQSPTHLIKTRGQQVTLRCSPISGHKSVSWYQQVLGQGPQFIFQYYEKEERGRGNFPDRFSARQFPNYSSELNVNALLLGDSALYLCASSLEAGRLGEQYFGPGTRLTVT.

This clone was picked up one time. The chain joins TRBV25-1 to TRBJ1-4, with no clear D. The V end lost 1 base, the J end lost 6 bases, and 12 bases lay between the germline ends. Per germline, CDR1 MGHDK and CDR2 SYGVNS. The CDR3 runs to 15 residues. The CDR3 coding sequence is TGTGCCAGCAGTGAATCGGGGAAATTACATGAAAAACTGTTTTTT. This translates into CASSESGKLHEKLFF.

The chain employs TRBV11-2 and TRBJ2-2; 12 bases agree with TRBD1. V shed 5 bases and J 6 bases; nucleotides not matched to a gene: 10. Germline CDR1 reads SGHAT; CDR2 reads FQNNGV. This CDR3 is 17 amino acids long. The CDR3 sequence: CASSHRGDRGQAGELFF. For the CDR3, the DNA is TGTGCCAGCAGCCACAGGGGGGACAGGGGGCAGGCCGGGGAGCTGTTTTTT.

CDR3 protein: CASSGRRRENYGYTF. CDR3 DNA sequence: TGTGCCAGCAGCGGCCGGCGGCGGGAGAACTATGGCTACACCTTC. This chain links TRBV9 with TRBJ1-2, with no clear D. The CDR3 is 15 residues long. The V and J ends lost 3 bases and 2 bases respectively, with 14 bases between them. The germline gives CDR1 SGDLS, CDR2 YYNGEE.

This chain links TRBV29-1 with TRBJ2-7; maybe TRBD1 (5 bases). V was clipped by 2 bases and J by 2 bases, with 7 bases between them. The germline V gene encodes CDR1 SQVTM and CDR2 ANQGSEA. CDR3 length: 12 residues. In DNA, the CDR3 is TGCAGCGTTGAAACAGGCCCCTACGAGCAGTACTTC. It yields the protein CSVETGPYEQYF.

The rearrangement uses TRBV5-5 and TRBJ1-5; D call uncertain. The CDR3 length is 14 residues. V was cut by 4 bases and J by 6 bases, with 14 bases left in between. The V gene's germline CDR1 is SGHKS and CDR2 YYEKEE (reference sequence). The CDR3 DNA follows: TGTGCCAGCAGCCTGGTTGATGAGGGTCAGCCCCAGCATTTT. Its protein is CASSLVDEGQPQHF.

V is TRBV20-1 and J is TRBJ2-5; D is possibly TRBD1 (5 bases). The germline V gene has CDR1 DFQATT and CDR2 SNEGSKA (reference sequence). Trimming cost V 6 bases and J 7 bases, with 12 bases left between them. This CDR3 has 11 residues. Here the CDR3 reads CSASPQGTQYF. As DNA, the CDR3 is TGCAGTGCCAGCCCCCAGGGGACCCAGTACTTC.

J is TRBJ2-1 and V is TRBV6-4; D call uncertain. Per germline, CDR1 MRHNA and CDR2 SNTAGT. Trimming pared 0 bases from V and 2 bases from J, leaving 8 bases between. This CDR3 comprises 15 residues. The chain's CDR3 is CASSDSMAAYNEQFF. As DNA, the CDR3 is TGTGCCAGCAGTGACTCGATGGCGGCCTACAATGAGCAGTTCTTC.